The rows below give T cell receptor beta chains drawn from one sample of a study of T cells in Graves' hyperthyroidism and ophthalmopathy. TCRdb re-called the multiplex PCR reads with MiXCR, one entry per CDR3 protein. This sample carries 560,000 or so distinct CDR3 sequences, around 46% of them seen once, and the ten largest clones take 8.2%. The sample was peripheral blood or thyroid tissue (not recorded which). The receptors shown here come from a woman between 18 and 29 years old with Graves' hyperthyroidism. Both conserved end residues are part of each CDR3. Each record gives: clone size, D gene, J gene, V gene, CDR3 DNA, CDR3 protein. D genes are given only for firm matches. For some rows the clone size is stated as once, few or many, or as a class when expanded; others skip it.

many	NA	TRBJ1-4	TRBV7-9	TGTGCCAGCAGCTTAATACCGGGGGTAGATGAAAAACTGTTTTTT	CASSLIPGVDEKLFF
many	TRBD2	TRBJ2-2	TRBV7-8	TGTGCCAGCAGCCTCGAGACTAGCGGGGCATCAAGTATGTTTTTT	CASSLETSGASSMFF
NA	NA	TRBJ1-2	TRBV29-1	TGCAGCGTTGAGGGGGGGGCTGGTAACTATGGCTACACCTTC	CSVEGGAGNYGYTF
NA	NA	TRBJ1-1	TRBV7-9	TGTGACAGCAGTCGGGGGATGAACACTGAAGCTTTCTTT	CDSSRGMNTEAFF
NA	TRBD1	TRBJ2-5	TRBV29-1	TGCAGCGTTTTACAGGGGGAACATCAAGAGACCCAGTACTTC	CSVLQGEHQETQYF
NA	NA	TRBJ2-6	TRBV2	TGTGCCAGCAGTTCCAGGACAGCCTACTCTGGGGCCAACGTCCTGACTTTC	CASSSRTAYSGANVLTF
NA	TRBD2	TRBJ2-7	TRBV7-2	TGTGCCAGCAGCATAGCGGGAGTCGGCGCGCTGTACTTC	CASSIAGVGALYF
NA	NA	TRBJ1-5	TRBV20-1	TGCAGTGCTAGAGATGCCAGGGACAATCAGCCCCAGCATTTT	CSARDARDNQPQHF
few	TRBD1	TRBJ1-5	TRBV9	TGTGCCAGCAGCGTAGCTGGACAGGGGGATCAGCCCCAGCATTTT	CASSVAGQGDQPQHF
NA	TRBD2	TRBJ2-1	TRBV2	TGTGCCAGCAGTGGGGGCGGGAGCTCCTACAATGAGCAGTTCTTC	CASSGGGSSYNEQFF
once	NA	TRBJ1-2	TRBV7-2	TGTGCCAGCAGCGTCGACAGGCCTCTTGGCTACACCTTC	CASSVDRPLGYTF
NA	TRBD1	TRBJ1-2	TRBV5-1	TGCGCCAGCAGCTTATTGGCAGGGGGGGACTATGGCTACACCTTC	CASSLLAGGDYGYTF
few	TRBD1	TRBJ1-6	TRBV10-2	TGCGCCACCCGGGACAGAAATAATTCACCCCTCCACTTT	CATRDRNNSPLHF
few	NA	TRBJ1-2	TRBV7-9	TGTGCCAGCAGCCTTTCGGTGATCAGAAATAGCTACACCTTC	CASSLSVIRNSYTF
NA	TRBD1	TRBJ1-2	TRBV7-6	TGTGCCAGCAGGACAGGGACAGGCTATGGCTACACCTTC	CASRTGTGYGYTF
many	TRBD2	TRBJ2-5	TRBV7-2	TGTGCCAGCAGCTCATTCGGACTAGCCCTCTCCGAGACCCAGTACTTC	CASSSFGLALSETQYF
NA	TRBD2	TRBJ2-3	TRBV7-2	TGTGCCAGCAGCTTAGCGGAAGCGGGAGGAGGCACAGATACGCAGTATTTT	CASSLAEAGGGTDTQYF
NA	NA	TRBJ1-6	TRBV7-9	TGTGCCAGCAGCCAACGACAGCTTAATTCACCCCTCCACTTT	CASSQRQLNSPLHF
NA	TRBD1	TRBJ2-7	TRBV5-3	TGTGCCAGCAAACCGGGACAGGGTATCTACGAGCAGTACTTC	CASKPGQGIYEQYF
NA	NA	TRBJ1-6	TRBV12-3/TRBV12-4	TGTGCCAGCAGTTCGGGATCACCCCTCCACTTT	CASSSGSPLHF
NA	TRBD2	TRBJ2-7	TRBV20-1	TGCAGTGCTAGAGTGGGGACTAGCGGCTCCTACGAGCAGTACTTC	CSARVGTSGSYEQYF
NA	TRBD2	TRBJ2-6	TRBV15	TGTGCCACCAGCCCATATAGCGGGAGTGGGGCCAACGTCCTGACTTTC	CATSPYSGSGANVLTF
many	NA	TRBJ1-1	TRBV25-1	TGTGCCAGCAGTGAACAAGGAGGAGGCACTGAAGCTTTCTTT	CASSEQGGGTEAFF
few	NA	TRBJ1-1	TRBV7-9	TGTGCCAGCAGCCCCAGGGCGCAGACTGAAGCTTTCTTT	CASSPRAQTEAFF
NA	NA	TRBJ1-6	TRBV7-3	TGTGCCAGCAGCTTAACGGCACAGGGTGCTAATTCACCCCTCCACTTT	CASSLTAQGANSPLHF
many	NA	TRBJ1-5	TRBV7-9	TGTGCCAGCAGCTTTTGGAGCAATCAGCCCCAGCATTTT	CASSFWSNQPQHF
NA	NA	TRBJ2-6	TRBV20-1	TGCAGTGCTAGTCCAGCGGGTAGCTCTGGGGCCAACGTCCTGACTTTC	CSASPAGSSGANVLTF
many	TRBD2	TRBJ2-7	TRBV9	TGTGCCAGCAGCGTCGGACTAGCGGGAGGTTACGAGCAGTACTTC	CASSVGLAGGYEQYF
NA	TRBD1	TRBJ1-4	TRBV7-3	TGTGCCAGCAGTTCGGGACAGGGAGAAAAACTGTTTTTT	CASSSGQGEKLFF
NA	TRBD1	TRBJ1-6	TRBV2	TGTGCCAGCACAGACAGGGGGCTGAATTCACCCCTCCACTTT	CASTDRGLNSPLHF
many	NA	TRBJ1-6	TRBV20-1	TGCAGTGCTAGCGCGTCACCCCTCCACTTT	CSASASPLHF
few	NA	TRBJ1-1	TRBV7-8	TGTGCCAGCAGCTTAGCGCTGGGCGGGGTAACTGAAGCTTTCTTT	CASSLALGGVTEAFF
NA	NA	TRBJ1-1	TRBV19	TGTGCCAGTAGTATAACTGCCGCAGATGTTAGCACTGAAGCTTTCTTT	CASSITAADVSTEAFF
few	TRBD1	TRBJ1-1	TRBV20-1	TGCAGTGCTGCCGGGACAGTTATAGGAGGGAACACTGAAGCTTTCTTT	CSAAGTVIGGNTEAFF
few	TRBD1	TRBJ1-1	TRBV9	TGTGCCAGCAGCGCGACAGGGGAGACTGAAGCTTTCTTT	CASSATGETEAFF
many	NA	TRBJ1-2	TRBV13	TGTGCCAGCAGCTTTAGAGGGAACTACACCTTC	CASSFRGNYTF
NA	TRBD2	TRBJ2-7	TRBV7-2	TGTGCCAGCAGCTTCTCTAGCGGGAGTTTCTACGAGCAGTACTTC	CASSFSSGSFYEQYF
NA	NA	TRBJ1-6	TRBV7-9	TGTGCCAGCAGCTTATCGGACCGGCATCCCCTCCACTTT	CASSLSDRHPLHF
many	TRBD1	TRBJ1-5	TRBV7-9	TGTGCCAGCAGCTTAGACAGGGGCGGCAATCAGCCCCAGCATTTT	CASSLDRGGNQPQHF
NA	NA	TRBJ2-7	TRBV9	TGTGCCAGCAGCGTAGTGGACGGCTACGAGCAGTACTTC	CASSVVDGYEQYF
few	NA	TRBJ1-1	TRBV3-1	TGTGCCAGCAGCCAACCCGCCCGCGACACTGAAGCTTTCTTT	CASSQPARDTEAFF
NA	TRBD1	TRBJ1-4	TRBV2	TGTGCCAGCACTGAGGGACAGGGGGGTGAAAAACTGTTTTTT	CASTEGQGGEKLFF
many	NA	TRBJ2-5	TRBV2	TGTGCCAGCAGTGCGGGACGGGGACAAGAGACCCAGTACTTC	CASSAGRGQETQYF
NA	NA	TRBJ1-2	TRBV20-1	TGCAGTGCTAGAGATGTTTCGGGACGAGCTAACTATGGCTACACCTTC	CSARDVSGRANYGYTF
NA	NA	TRBJ1-6	TRBV29-1	TGCAGCGTGGGCACGGAAAATTCACCCCTCCACTTT	CSVGTENSPLHF